This entry is about one T cell receptor (beta chain). Its antigen is not identified. This entry is derived from a study of T cell repertoires in cytomegalovirus infection. The CDR3 spans 15 residues. Germline CDR1 SGHVS, CDR2 FNYEAQ. V dropped 1 base and J dropped 4; count of bases not matched to a gene: 6. Overall study findings and caveats: The cumulative frequency of public TCR beta families distinguished individuals who carried CMV together with the relevant HLA.

TCRdb used MiXCR to reprocess the reads, holding one entry per CDR3 protein. This sample has about 770,000 distinct CDR3 sequences, with 29% found just once. The clonotype originates from a human donor in good health (CMV status not recorded). Some clones in this sample may be carry-over from other donors' samples. The rearrangement links TRBV7-6 to TRBJ2-5; 7 bases are a match to TRBD1. The material was cultured CD8+ T cells from PBMCs, obtained from culture after CMV antigen stimulation. CDR3 in amino acids: CASSLVPAGGETQYF. CDR3 sequence (DNA): TGTGCCAGCAGCTTAGTGCCCGCAGGGGGAGAGACCCAGTACTTC.